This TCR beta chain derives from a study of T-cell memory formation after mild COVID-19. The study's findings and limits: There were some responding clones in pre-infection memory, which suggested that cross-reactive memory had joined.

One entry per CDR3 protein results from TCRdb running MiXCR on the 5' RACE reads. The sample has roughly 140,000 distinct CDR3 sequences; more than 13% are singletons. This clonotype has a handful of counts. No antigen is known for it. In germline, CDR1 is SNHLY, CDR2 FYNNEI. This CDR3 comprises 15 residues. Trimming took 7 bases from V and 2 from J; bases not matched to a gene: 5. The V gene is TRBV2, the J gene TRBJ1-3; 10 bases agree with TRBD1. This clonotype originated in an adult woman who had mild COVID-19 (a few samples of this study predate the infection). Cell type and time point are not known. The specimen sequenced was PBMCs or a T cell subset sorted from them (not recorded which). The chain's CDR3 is CASTGTGATGNTIYF. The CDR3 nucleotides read TGTGCCAGCACCGGGACAGGGGCGACTGGAAACACCATATATTTT.